A selection of T cell receptor beta chains follows, all from one sample in a study of cytomegalovirus exposure and HLA in healthy donors. Sequencing used immunoSEQ multiplex PCR; TCRdb keeps in-frame clones, though not all of them. Of over 150,000 clones in the sample, roughly 80% were seen once. What was sequenced was PBMCs. These receptors were taken from a young man in good health and CMV-seronegative. Each CDR3 is given with its conserved first and last residue. The D gene is left open where the match is weak. Size is stated for part of the rows, as once, few or many counts, or as a class when the clone is expanded.

TRBJ2-7 TRBV30 NA NA CAWSDGTTGEQYF TGTGCCTGGAGTGACGGCACCACGGGGGAGCAGTACTTC
TRBJ1-3 TRBV5-1 TRBD1 once CASRPDRASGNTIYF TGCGCCAGCAGACCAGACAGGGCCTCTGGAAACACCATATATTTT
TRBJ2-7 TRBV30 TRBD1 NA CAWNSGTGLYEQYF TGTGCCTGGAACTCCGGGACAGGTTTGTACGAGCAGTACTTC
TRBJ1-1 TRBV5-1 NA few CASSLESGMGTEAFF TGCGCCAGCAGCTTGGAATCGGGGATGGGCACTGAAGCTTTCTTT
TRBJ2-4 TRBV7-9 NA NA CASSPAGGTRTGKYF TGTGCCAGCAGTCCCGCGGGGGGGACCCGGACAGGGAAATACTTC
TRBJ1-1 TRBV9 NA NA CASSVGDMNTEAFF TGTGCCAGCAGCGTAGGGGACATGAACACTGAAGCTTTCTTT
TRBJ2-1 TRBV7-3 NA NA CASSLAGSYNEQFF TGTGCCAGCAGCTTAGCGGGCTCCTACAATGAGCAGTTCTTC
TRBJ1-1 TRBV18 NA few CASSPFSMRTEAFF TGTGCCAGCTCACCCTTCTCGATGAGGACTGAAGCTTTCTTT
TRBJ1-3 TRBV13 NA once CASSLKGSGNTIYF TGTGCCAGCAGCTTAAAGGGGTCTGGAAACACCATATATTTT
TRBJ2-7 TRBV28 TRBD1 NA CASRQGAREQYF TGTGCCAGCAGACAGGGGGCGAGAGAGCAGTACTTC
TRBJ2-1 TRBV6-1 TRBD2 NA CASSESGRGYNEQFF TGTGCCAGCAGTGAAAGCGGGAGGGGCTACAATGAGCAGTTCTTC
TRBJ2-7 TRBV6-5 NA few CASSSPRGEQYF TGTGCCAGCAGCTCTCCCCGGGGGGAGCAGTACTTC
TRBJ2-7 TRBV27 TRBD2 NA CASSWVGGSSYEQYF TGTGCCAGCAGTTGGGTGGGGGGGAGCTCCTACGAGCAGTACTTC
TRBJ2-7 TRBV4-2 TRBD1 NA CASSQGPGGTGGYEQYF TGTGCCAGCAGCCAAGGTCCCGGGGGGACAGGGGGATACGAGCAGTACTTC
TRBJ2-6 TRBV28 NA NA CASSLLGSGANVLTF TGTGCCAGCAGTTTACTCGGCTCTGGGGCCAACGTCCTGACTTTC
TRBJ2-1 TRBV19 NA once CASSSQGIGGEQFF TGTGCCAGTAGTTCACAGGGTATTGGGGGTGAGCAGTTCTTC
TRBJ2-1 TRBV27 NA NA CASRMGLRGRYNEQFF TGTGCCAGCAGGATGGGACTGCGCGGTAGGTACAATGAGCAGTTCTTC
TRBJ1-1 TRBV30 TRBD1 NA CAWSRDREATEAFF TGTGCCTGGAGCCGGGACAGGGAGGCCACTGAAGCTTTCTTT
TRBJ2-1 TRBV27 NA once CASSLFPGVVGEQFF TGTGCCAGCAGTTTATTCCCAGGGGTGGTGGGTGAGCAGTTCTTC
TRBJ2-1 TRBV9 TRBD2 NA CASSVASGSLNEQFF TGTGCCAGCAGCGTAGCAAGCGGGAGTTTAAATGAGCAGTTCTTC
TRBJ2-5 TRBV7-2 TRBD2 NA CASSFGGSGQETQYF TGTGCCAGCAGCTTCGGCGGGAGCGGCCAAGAGACCCAGTACTTC
TRBJ2-2 TRBV7-7 TRBD1 NA CASSLGRTGNTGELFF TGTGCCAGCAGCTTAGGGCGGACAGGGAACACCGGGGAGCTGTTTTTT
TRBJ1-2 TRBV28 NA NA CASRRVTGRSGYTF TGTGCCAGCAGAAGGGTGACAGGCCGCTCCGGCTACACCTTC
TRBJ1-5 TRBV19 NA NA CASGNRFNQPQHF TGTGCCAGTGGCAACAGATTCAATCAGCCCCAGCATTTT
TRBJ2-2 TRBV30 TRBD2 NA CAWTSGGNTGELFF TGTGCCTGGACTAGCGGGGGCAACACCGGGGAGCTGTTTTTT
TRBJ2-5 TRBV4-3 TRBD1 NA CASSQDGRGYQETQYF TGCGCCAGCAGCCAAGATGGCAGGGGGTACCAAGAGACCCAGTACTTC
TRBJ2-7 TRBV9 TRBD2 NA CASSPRGLPGGAGSYEQYF TGTGCCAGCAGTCCTCGGGGCCTCCCGGGGGGAGCTGGTTCCTACGAGCAGTACTTC
TRBJ2-5 TRBV30 TRBD1 NA CAWSRDSSNQETQYF TGTGCCTGGTCCCGGGACAGCTCCAACCAAGAGACCCAGTACTTC
TRBJ2-7 TRBV6-5 NA NA CASSYPGARIYEQYF TGTGCCAGCAGTTATCCAGGGGCCCGGATATACGAGCAGTACTTC
TRBJ2-5 TRBV6-1 NA NA CASIRGLQETQYF TGTGCCAGCATACGGGGGTTACAAGAGACCCAGTACTTC
TRBJ2-7 TRBV5-4 TRBD2 NA CASSLAMAGGSYEQYF TGTGCCAGCAGCTTGGCCATGGCGGGGGGATCCTACGAGCAGTACTTC
TRBJ1-2 TRBV27 NA NA CASSLAHGYYGYTF TGTGCCAGCAGTCTAGCTCACGGGTACTATGGCTACACCTTC
TRBJ2-7 TRBV5-6 NA NA CASSLGGVEVYEQYF TGTGCCAGCAGCTTAGGGGGGGTTGAGGTTTACGAGCAGTACTTC
TRBJ2-1 TRBV9 NA NA CASSDLYNEQFF TGTGCCAGCAGCGATCTTTACAATGAGCAGTTCTTC
TRBJ1-5 TRBV6-6 NA NA CASSYRQSRVNQPQHF TGTGCCAGCAGTTACCGGCAGTCTCGGGTCAATCAGCCCCAGCATTTT
TRBJ2-1 TRBV28 NA NA CASSGNNNEQFF TGTGCCAGCTCAGGGAACAACAATGAGCAGTTCTTC
TRBJ2-1 TRBV11-2 NA NA CASSLASPGSAYNEQFF TGTGCCAGCAGCTTAGCCTCCCCAGGGTCCGCGTACAATGAGCAGTTCTTC
TRBJ1-2 TRBV30 NA NA CAGQKARGGYTF TGTGCCGGACAGAAGGCCCGGGGAGGCTACACCTTC
TRBJ1-4 TRBV4-1 NA NA CASSQDWAGIATNEKLFF TGCGCCAGCAGCCAAGATTGGGCGGGGATAGCAACTAATGAAAAACTGTTTTTT
TRBJ1-1 TRBV7-9 NA NA CASSLLGPEAFF TGTGCCAGCAGTCTACTTGGTCCTGAAGCTTTCTTT
TRBJ2-2 TRBV2 TRBD2 NA CASSIRTSADGELFF TGTGCCAGCAGCATTCGGACTAGCGCGGACGGGGAGCTGTTTTTT
TRBJ2-5 TRBV14 TRBD2 NA CASSRRLASIETQYF TGTGCCAGCAGTCGCCGACTAGCGAGCATCGAGACCCAGTACTTC
TRBJ2-1 TRBV7-2 TRBD2 NA CASSLAAIGRGGVNEQFF TGTGCCAGCAGCTTAGCGGCGATTGGCCGGGGGGGGGTCAATGAGCAGTTCTTC
TRBJ1-4 TRBV14 TRBD1 NA CASSQDWGQGANEKLFF TGTGCCAGCAGCCAAGATTGGGGACAGGGCGCTAATGAAAAACTGTTTTTT
TRBJ1-2 TRBV19 NA NA CASSIVTGSGYTF TGTGCCAGTAGTATAGTTACGGGGAGCGGCTACACCTTC
TRBJ1-5 TRBV11-2 NA NA CASSLGQRNQPQHF TGTGCCAGCAGCTTGGGACAACGCAATCAGCCCCAGCATTTT
TRBJ1-5 TRBV27 TRBD1 NA CASSLTGSLTQPQHF TGTGCCAGCAGTCTGACAGGGAGCCTTACCCAGCCCCAGCATTTT
TRBJ2-1 TRBV5-6 TRBD1 NA CASRAGDSSYNEQFF TGTGCCAGCAGGGCAGGGGACAGCTCCTACAATGAGCAGTTCTTC
TRBJ1-5 TRBV18 NA NA CASSIDQGNNQPQHF TGTGCCAGCTCGATCGATCAGGGGAACAATCAGCCCCAGCATTTT
TRBJ2-1 TRBV27 NA once CASSFSPLPNEQFF TGTGCCAGCAGTTTTAGTCCCCTGCCCAATGAGCAGTTCTTC
TRBJ2-7 TRBV27 TRBD2 NA CASSPGTSGSEQYF TGTGCCAGCAGTCCGGGGACTAGCGGGAGCGAGCAGTACTTC
TRBJ2-1 TRBV27 TRBD2 NA CASRRVAGEPNNEQFF TGTGCCAGCAGAAGGGTGGCGGGAGAACCCAACAATGAGCAGTTCTTC
TRBJ2-1 TRBV4-2 TRBD1 NA CASSQDLPGTGGEQFF TGTGCCAGCAGCCAAGATCTACCCGGGACAGGGGGGGAGCAGTTCTTC
TRBJ2-2 TRBV29-1 NA NA CSISLRNTGELFF TGCAGCATCAGTCTTCGGAACACCGGGGAGCTGTTTTTT
TRBJ2-1 TRBV5-4 TRBD1 NA CASSMDRGNHNEQFF TGTGCCAGCAGTATGGACAGGGGTAACCACAATGAGCAGTTCTTC